The rows below give T cell receptor beta chains drawn from one sample of a study of T cell responses to AZD1222 COVID-19 vaccine. Sequencing used immunoSEQ multiplex PCR; TCRdb keeps in-frame clones, though not all of them. The table has 75,000 to 100,000 clones, just over 85% seen once. Sample: peripheral blood, taken on day 0 of AZD1222 vaccination. These receptors were obtained from an adult in good health. CDR3s include the opening cysteine and the closing phenylalanine or tryptophan. The order of the fields is J gene, clone size, D gene, CDR3 length, V gene, CDR3 DNA, CDR3 protein. A D gene is named only where the DNA matches it firmly. Size values are once, few and many counts, or a class for expanded clones, and some rows have none.

j_call: TRBJ2-1
clone_size: -
d_call: -
cdr3_length: 11
v_call: TRBV5-1
cdr3_nt: TGCGCCAGCAGCTCTAGAAATGAGCAGTTCTTC
cdr3_aa: CASSSRNEQFF

j_call: TRBJ1-5
clone_size: -
d_call: -
cdr3_length: 12
v_call: TRBV7-9
cdr3_nt: TGTGCCAGCAGCCATTTAAATCAGCCCCAGCATTTT
cdr3_aa: CASSHLNQPQHF

j_call: TRBJ2-6
clone_size: -
d_call: TRBD1
cdr3_length: 15
v_call: TRBV6-5
cdr3_nt: TGTGCCAGCAGCCCGGACAGGGTTGGGGCCAACGTCCTGACTTTC
cdr3_aa: CASSPDRVGANVLTF

j_call: TRBJ2-4
clone_size: -
d_call: TRBD2
cdr3_length: 16
v_call: TRBV30
cdr3_nt: TGTGCCTGGAGTTTCCCCGGCCGGGGGGGCCTTCACATTCAGTACTTC
cdr3_aa: CAWSFPGRGGLHIQYF

j_call: TRBJ2-2
clone_size: -
d_call: -
cdr3_length: 13
v_call: TRBV30
cdr3_nt: TGTGCCTGGAGTCCCGCCGTCACCGGGGAGCTGTTTTTT
cdr3_aa: CAWSPAVTGELFF

j_call: TRBJ1-3
clone_size: few
d_call: -
cdr3_length: 14
v_call: TRBV6-5
cdr3_nt: TGTGCCAGCAGTCTCGACCACTCTGGAAACACCATATATTTT
cdr3_aa: CASSLDHSGNTIYF

j_call: TRBJ1-2
clone_size: -
d_call: -
cdr3_length: 14
v_call: TRBV6-5
cdr3_nt: TGTGCCAGCAGTACTTCAAGGGGGAACTATGGCTACACCTTC
cdr3_aa: CASSTSRGNYGYTF

j_call: TRBJ1-3
clone_size: large
d_call: -
cdr3_length: 15
v_call: TRBV7-9
cdr3_nt: TGTGCCAGCAGCTATACAGGGTCAGCTGGAAACACCATATATTTT
cdr3_aa: CASSYTGSAGNTIYF

j_call: TRBJ1-1
clone_size: -
d_call: TRBD1
cdr3_length: 12
v_call: TRBV7-9
cdr3_nt: TGTGCCAGCAGCGACAGGGGGACTGAAGCTTTCTTT
cdr3_aa: CASSDRGTEAFF

j_call: TRBJ1-6
clone_size: -
d_call: TRBD1
cdr3_length: 15
v_call: TRBV6-5
cdr3_nt: TGTGCCAGCAAGACAGGGGGCCCCAACGTGTTAGCCCTCCACTTT
cdr3_aa: CASKTGGPNVLALHF

j_call: TRBJ1-2
clone_size: -
d_call: -
cdr3_length: 18
v_call: TRBV5-1
cdr3_nt: TGCGCCAGCAGCTTGGAACCCTCCCGGGTCGGGGTAAACTATGGCTACACCTTC
cdr3_aa: CASSLEPSRVGVNYGYTF

j_call: TRBJ2-1
clone_size: -
d_call: -
cdr3_length: 8
v_call: TRBV21-1
cdr3_nt: TGTTCCAAACATCTGCAGTTCTTC
cdr3_aa: CSKHLQFF

j_call: TRBJ1-6
clone_size: -
d_call: -
cdr3_length: 17
v_call: TRBV7-8
cdr3_nt: TGTGCCAGCAGCTCCTCCTTAACCGGGACATCGAATTCACCCCTCCACTTT
cdr3_aa: CASSSSLTGTSNSPLHF

j_call: TRBJ1-5
clone_size: few
d_call: -
cdr3_length: 14
v_call: TRBV9
cdr3_nt: TGTGCCAGCAGCGTAGGGGACAAGAATCAGCCCCAGCATTTT
cdr3_aa: CASSVGDKNQPQHF

j_call: TRBJ1-1
clone_size: -
d_call: -
cdr3_length: 17
v_call: TRBV14
cdr3_nt: TGTGCCAGCAGCCAAGATCCCTACGGGAGGTCGGCCAAGGGGGCTTTCTTT
cdr3_aa: CASSQDPYGRSAKGAFF

j_call: TRBJ1-2
clone_size: -
d_call: -
cdr3_length: 13
v_call: TRBV19
cdr3_nt: TGTGCCAGTAGTTCATCACAGGGTTCAGGCTACACCTTC
cdr3_aa: CASSSSQGSGYTF

j_call: TRBJ1-4
clone_size: -
d_call: -
cdr3_length: 14
v_call: TRBV20-1
cdr3_nt: TGCAGTGCTAGTATGAGAGGGGAGGGTGAAAAACTGTTTTTT
cdr3_aa: CSASMRGEGEKLFF

j_call: TRBJ2-1
clone_size: -
d_call: TRBD2
cdr3_length: 15
v_call: TRBV5-6
cdr3_nt: TGTGCCAGCAGCTTGGATCCTAGCGGCTACAATGAGCAGTTCTTC
cdr3_aa: CASSLDPSGYNEQFF

j_call: TRBJ2-5
clone_size: -
d_call: TRBD1
cdr3_length: 16
v_call: TRBV7-2
cdr3_nt: TGTGCCAGCAGCCGGTCTGGCCAGGGGGCCTGGGAGACCCAGTACTTC
cdr3_aa: CASSRSGQGAWETQYF

j_call: TRBJ2-1
clone_size: -
d_call: -
cdr3_length: 12
v_call: TRBV29-1
cdr3_nt: TGCAGCGTTGTGGGGACGGACAATGAGCAGTTCTTC
cdr3_aa: CSVVGTDNEQFF

j_call: TRBJ1-4
clone_size: -
d_call: -
cdr3_length: 13
v_call: TRBV15
cdr3_nt: TGTGCCACCAGCAGAGATACGGGGGAAAAACTGTTTTTT
cdr3_aa: CATSRDTGEKLFF

j_call: TRBJ2-1
clone_size: -
d_call: -
cdr3_length: 14
v_call: TRBV11-1
cdr3_nt: TGTGCCAGCAGCTGGCAGGGGTCGGTGAATGAGCAGTTCTTC
cdr3_aa: CASSWQGSVNEQFF

j_call: TRBJ2-5
clone_size: -
d_call: TRBD2
cdr3_length: 17
v_call: TRBV5-8
cdr3_nt: TGTGCCAGCAGCTTGGCCCTTCTAGCGGGAGTAGTGGAGACCCAGTACTTC
cdr3_aa: CASSLALLAGVVETQYF

j_call: TRBJ2-7
clone_size: -
d_call: -
cdr3_length: 11
v_call: TRBV2
cdr3_nt: TGTGCCAGCAGTGATTCTTACGAGCAGTACTTC
cdr3_aa: CASSDSYEQYF

j_call: TRBJ2-7
clone_size: -
d_call: -
cdr3_length: 16
v_call: TRBV6-2/TRBV6-3
cdr3_nt: TGTGCCAGCAGTTACTCGATTTTCCAGCAACCCTACGAGCAGTACTTC
cdr3_aa: CASSYSIFQQPYEQYF

j_call: TRBJ1-2
clone_size: -
d_call: -
cdr3_length: 13
v_call: TRBV25-1
cdr3_nt: TGTGCCAGCAGCCGTTCGGGAGAGCAGGGCTACACCTTC
cdr3_aa: CASSRSGEQGYTF

j_call: TRBJ1-3
clone_size: -
d_call: -
cdr3_length: 13
v_call: TRBV29-1
cdr3_nt: TGCAGCGTACGCGAACTTTCTGGAAACACCATATATTTT
cdr3_aa: CSVRELSGNTIYF

j_call: TRBJ2-3
clone_size: -
d_call: -
cdr3_length: 18
v_call: TRBV5-1
cdr3_nt: TGCGCCAGCAGCTTGACCCCTCTTACGGGGCGCAACACAGATACGCAGTATTTT
cdr3_aa: CASSLTPLTGRNTDTQYF

j_call: TRBJ2-3
clone_size: -
d_call: -
cdr3_length: 16
v_call: TRBV6-5
cdr3_nt: TGTGCCAGCAGTTACAGGGGGGATACTAGCACAGATACGCAGTATTTT
cdr3_aa: CASSYRGDTSTDTQYF

j_call: TRBJ2-7
clone_size: -
d_call: -
cdr3_length: 11
v_call: TRBV29-1
cdr3_nt: TGCAGCGCCTCTTTCTTGGACGAGCAGTACTTC
cdr3_aa: CSASFLDEQYF

j_call: TRBJ2-3
clone_size: -
d_call: TRBD1
cdr3_length: 14
v_call: TRBV20-1
cdr3_nt: TGCAGTGCTAGTTGGCAGGGGGCTGGAGATACGCAGTATTTT
cdr3_aa: CSASWQGAGDTQYF

j_call: TRBJ1-2
clone_size: -
d_call: -
cdr3_length: 15
v_call: TRBV7-2
cdr3_nt: TGTGCCAGCAGCTCACCGGGACACCAGCCGGATGGCTACACCTTC
cdr3_aa: CASSSPGHQPDGYTF

j_call: TRBJ2-7
clone_size: -
d_call: -
cdr3_length: 14
v_call: TRBV30
cdr3_nt: TGTGCCTGGGAGAGAGGAGGGGTGGCTTACGAGCAGTACTTC
cdr3_aa: CAWERGGVAYEQYF

j_call: TRBJ1-1
clone_size: -
d_call: -
cdr3_length: 11
v_call: TRBV6-2/TRBV6-3
cdr3_nt: TGTGCCAGCAGTTTATTCAGGGAAGCTTTCTTT
cdr3_aa: CASSLFREAFF

j_call: TRBJ2-2
clone_size: -
d_call: TRBD2
cdr3_length: 15
v_call: TRBV6-4
cdr3_nt: TGTGCCAGCAGTGGATCTAGCGGGAGGACCGGGGAGCTGTTTTTT
cdr3_aa: CASSGSSGRTGELFF

j_call: TRBJ2-1
clone_size: -
d_call: -
cdr3_length: 18
v_call: TRBV7-8
cdr3_nt: TGTGCCAGCAGCTTAGGCCGACTAATACGGAGCTCCTACAATGGGCAGTTCTTC
cdr3_aa: CASSLGRLIRSSYNGQFF

j_call: TRBJ1-4
clone_size: -
d_call: -
cdr3_length: 13
v_call: TRBV9
cdr3_nt: TGTGCCAGCAGCGTAGGCCGGGATGAAAAACTGTTTTTT
cdr3_aa: CASSVGRDEKLFF

j_call: TRBJ2-2
clone_size: -
d_call: -
cdr3_length: 13
v_call: TRBV18
cdr3_nt: TGTGCCAGCTCACCCCCGAGCACCGGGGAGCTGTTTTTT
cdr3_aa: CASSPPSTGELFF

j_call: TRBJ2-1
clone_size: -
d_call: -
cdr3_length: 12
v_call: TRBV5-5
cdr3_nt: TGTGCCAGCTCCCTTGACCTCAATGAGCAGTTCTTC
cdr3_aa: CASSLDLNEQFF

j_call: TRBJ2-5
clone_size: -
d_call: -
cdr3_length: 13
v_call: TRBV15
cdr3_nt: TGTGCCACCAGCAGAGATACCATAGAGACCCAGTACTTC
cdr3_aa: CATSRDTIETQYF

j_call: TRBJ2-5
clone_size: -
d_call: TRBD2
cdr3_length: 14
v_call: TRBV5-8
cdr3_nt: TGTGCCAGCAGCCCAGGGACTAGTCAGGAGACCCAGTACTTC
cdr3_aa: CASSPGTSQETQYF

j_call: TRBJ2-2
clone_size: -
d_call: -
cdr3_length: 16
v_call: TRBV6-5
cdr3_nt: TGTGCCAGCAGTTACTCGACGGCCCCGAACACCGGGGAGCTGTTTTTT
cdr3_aa: CASSYSTAPNTGELFF

j_call: TRBJ1-2
clone_size: -
d_call: TRBD1
cdr3_length: 12
v_call: TRBV28
cdr3_nt: TGTGCGTCGACAGGGAAGGACTATGGCTACACCTTC
cdr3_aa: CASTGKDYGYTF

j_call: TRBJ1-4
clone_size: -
d_call: TRBD1
cdr3_length: 14
v_call: TRBV5-1
cdr3_nt: TGCGCCAGCAAACAGGGGTCAACTAATGAAAAACTGTTTTTT
cdr3_aa: CASKQGSTNEKLFF

j_call: TRBJ1-4
clone_size: -
d_call: -
cdr3_length: 15
v_call: TRBV21-1
cdr3_nt: TGTGCCAGCAGCAACAGGACAGGGGAGAGGGGAAAACTGTTTTTT
cdr3_aa: CASSNRTGERGKLFF

j_call: TRBJ2-1
clone_size: -
d_call: TRBD2
cdr3_length: 16
v_call: TRBV5-4
cdr3_nt: TGTGCCAGCAGCCCACGTAGCGGGAGATCTTACAATGAGCAGTTCTTC
cdr3_aa: CASSPRSGRSYNEQFF

j_call: TRBJ1-6
clone_size: -
d_call: -
cdr3_length: 15
v_call: TRBV6-5
cdr3_nt: TGTGCCAGCAGTTATAGGTTTTCAGGGGACTCACCCCTCCACTTT
cdr3_aa: CASSYRFSGDSPLHF

j_call: TRBJ2-2
clone_size: -
d_call: TRBD1
cdr3_length: 15
v_call: TRBV18
cdr3_nt: TGTGCCAGCTCACTGACAGGGTCGAACACCGGGGAGCTGTTTTTT
cdr3_aa: CASSLTGSNTGELFF

j_call: TRBJ2-7
clone_size: -
d_call: -
cdr3_length: 17
v_call: TRBV15
cdr3_nt: TGTGCCACCAGAAAAAGTGATATGCGGGCGGTCGGATACGAGCAGTACTTC
cdr3_aa: CATRKSDMRAVGYEQYF

j_call: TRBJ1-1
clone_size: -
d_call: -
cdr3_length: 11
v_call: TRBV19
cdr3_nt: TGTGCCAGTAGTCGGCACACTGAAGCTTTCTTT
cdr3_aa: CASSRHTEAFF